This T cell receptor (beta chain) was observed in a study of T cell responses to AZD1222 COVID-19 vaccine. Generated by immunoSEQ multiplex PCR, the TCRdb table keeps only in-frame clones and is missing some. The data contain approximately 140,000 clones, approximately 89% of them singletons. Sequencing was performed on peripheral blood, taken on day 0 of AZD1222 vaccination. The TCR was taken from an adult in good health.

CDR3 sequence (DNA): TGTGCCACCAGTGAAGGGCGGGGGGGCCCCCGTCAGGAGACCCAGTACTTC. Translation: CATSEGRGGPRQETQYF. The genes are TRBV24-1 and TRBJ2-5, with 9 bases identical to TRBD2. The CDR3 extends over 17 amino acids. Germline CDR1 KGHDR, CDR2 SFDVKD. With 4 bases clipped from V and 5 bases from J, the junction kept 13 bases outside the gene matches.